These 13 T cell receptor beta chains came from one sample sequenced in a study of shared clonotypes between healthy human individuals (dated by TCRdb to the early 2020s). Library construction relied on the immunoSEQ multiplex PCR assay. TCRdb carries this immuneACCESS record with in-frame sequences only. Its versions omit some clonotypes, under half of them owing to an unresolved V gene in the studies checked, with the rest unexplained. For this sample the table gives roughly 1,100,000 clones, of which about 75% were detected only once. The ten largest clones capture over 1.3% of the sample. Material for sequencing was memory CD4+ T cells sorted from blood. The sample's cell subset or site label is to be understood as: CD45RA-negative fraction. These receptors all come from a man younger than 30 in good health.

V is TRBV10-3 and J is TRBJ2-2; 8 bases are shared with TRBD1. The germline V gene has CDR1 ENHRY and CDR2 SYGVKD. The CDR3 totals 14 residues. V was pared by 8 bases and J by 1 base, with 3 bases of the junction left unmatched. In DNA form, the CDR3 reads TGTGCCATCCGTGGGACAGGGAACACCGGGGAGCTGTTTTTT. This translates into CAIRGTGNTGELFF.

The rearrangement joins TRBV5-6 to TRBJ2-2; the match to TRBD1 covers 7 bases. The V segment lost 9 bases and the J segment 2 bases; nucleotides outside the gene matches: 13. Germline lookup yields CDR1 SGHDT and CDR2 YYEEEE. The CDR3 totals 16 residues. CDR3 in amino acids: CATTLYRGINTGELFF. Written as DNA, the CDR3 is TGTGCCACTACACTATACAGGGGCATTAACACCGGGGAGCTGTTTTTT.

The V call is TRBV6-4, the J call TRBJ2-7; TRBD1 matches at 7 bases. The V segment lost 6 bases and the J segment 4 bases; nucleotides outside the gene matches: 9. Germline assignment: CDR1 MRHNA and CDR2 SNTAGT. This CDR3 contains 14 residues. CDR3 DNA sequence: TGTGCCAGCAGAACTAGGGGGCGTCTTTACGAGCAGTACTTC. It translates to CASRTRGRLYEQYF.

J is TRBJ2-5 and V is TRBV5-1; 7 bases match TRBD2. The J call may be mistaken, given a closer DNA end match to TRBJ2-7. The CDR3 has 14 residues. Per germline, CDR1 SGHRS and CDR2 YFSETQ. The CDR3 reads CATFGPSGTYEQYF. The CDR3 DNA follows: TGCGCCACCTTCGGTCCTAGCGGTACCTACGAGCAGTACTTC.

The rearrangement joins TRBV6-6 to TRBJ1-2, with D unresolved. V dropped 6 bases and J dropped 4 bases, with 12 bases sitting between them. This CDR3 is 13 amino acids long. Germline V lookup: CDR1 MNHNY, CDR2 SVGAGI (reference sequence). The CDR3: CASRLDSAYGYTF. CDR3 bases: TGTGCCAGCAGGCTAGACTCCGCCTATGGCTACACCTTC.

The rearrangement uses TRBV7-9 and TRBJ1-2; D call uncertain. The length of the CDR3 is 13 residues. The germline V gene has CDR1 SEHNR and CDR2 FQNEAQ (reference sequence). With 2 bases removed from V and 3 bases from J, the gap between germline ends came to 7 bases. In DNA, the CDR3 is TGTGCCAGCAGCTTAATCGCGGACTATGGCTACACCTTC. This encodes CASSLIADYGYTF.

The chain uses TRBV30 and TRBJ2-1; D is possibly TRBD1 (6 bases). The CDR3 is 13 residues long. Trimming shortened V by 5 bases and J by 4 bases, and 12 bases separated the two germline ends. Looked up from germline, CDR1 is GTSNPN and CDR2 is SVGIG (reference sequence). CDR3 DNA: TGTGCCTGGTCAACCGGGACATACAATGAGCAGTTCTTC. Translation: CAWSTGTYNEQFF.

CDR3 amino acids: CASSPRSTDAYEQYF. The CDR3 DNA sequence: TGTGCCAGCTCACCACGCAGCACTGATGCCTACGAGCAGTACTTC. V is TRBV18 and J is TRBJ2-7; D not certain. The CDR3 covers 15 residues. V shed 1 base and J shed 2 bases, with 12 bases lying between them. The germline CDR1 and CDR2 sequences are KGHSH and LQKENI.

The rearrangement joins TRBV28 to TRBJ1-2; D is ambiguous. The germline V and J ends were trimmed by 5 bases and 8 bases, with 18 bases remaining between them. The CDR3 runs 14 residues. The V gene's germline CDR1 is MDHEN and CDR2 SYDVKM. The CDR3 loop reads CASSPIWSSDGYTF. CDR3 nucleotide sequence: TGTGCCAGCAGTCCAATCTGGTCTTCGGACGGCTACACCTTC.

The count of this clone is one. The chain uses TRBV6-5 and TRBJ1-5; TRBD1 matches at 7 bases. With 5 bases clipped from V and 2 bases from J, the junction kept 6 bases outside the gene matches. Germline V lookup: CDR1 MNHEY, CDR2 SVGAGI. The CDR3 is made up of 15 amino acids. CDR3 sequence reads: CASSPRQGGNQPQHF. For the CDR3, the DNA is TGTGCCAGCAGTCCTCGACAGGGTGGCAATCAGCCCCAGCATTTT.

V is TRBV6-5 and J is TRBJ1-4, with a weak D call TRBD1 (5 bases). CDR3 length: 12 residues. Trimming left V 8 bases short and J 8 bases short, with 12 bases between. In germline, CDR1 is MNHEY, CDR2 SVGAGI. The chain's CDR3 is CASSRVGEKLFF. The CDR3 DNA reads as TGTGCCAGCTCCAGGGTGGGCGAAAAACTGTTTTTT.

This clone has a single count. This chain uses TRBV6-6 with TRBJ1-4; tentatively, D is TRBD1 (5 bases). Germline V gene sequence: CDR1 MNHNY, CDR2 SVGAGI (reference sequence). The CDR3 covers 13 residues. Trimming cost V 10 bases and J 2 bases, with 11 bases left between them. CDR3 region: CATREPTNEKLFF. CDR3 DNA sequence: TGTGCCACCAGGGAACCGACTAATGAAAAACTGTTTTTT.

This clone was counted only a few times. The gene calls are TRBV5-1 and TRBJ2-1; D uncertain. The germline V and J ends were trimmed by 4 bases and 5 bases, with 13 bases remaining between them. The CDR3 has 14 amino acids. Germline values: CDR1 SGHRS, CDR2 YFSETQ. CDR3 DNA sequence: TGCGCCAGCAGCGAGTTTTCTGGAAACAATGAGCAGTTCTTC. This codes for CASSEFSGNNEQFF.